This T cell receptor beta chain was captured in a study of CD8 T cells in ankylosing spondylitis. With molecular barcodes, quantitative 5'-RACE was used to make the TCR beta libraries. TCRdb called the 5' RACE reads again in MiXCR, with one record for every CDR3 protein. The sample yields 250,000 to 300,000 distinct CDR3 sequences, roughly 20% seen once. From germline, CDR1 is SGHTA and CDR2 FQGNSA. There are 16 residues in the CDR3. J was trimmed by 4 bases and V by 2 bases; bases with no gene match: 6. The sequenced sample consisted of blood, either unsorted or a sorted T cell fraction (not recorded which). V usage is TRBV7-2 and J usage is TRBJ2-3; the match to TRBD2 covers 10 bases. This TCR derives from a male donor with ankylosing spondylitis or in good health (not recorded which). In DNA form, the CDR3 reads TGTGCCAGCAGCTTACAGAGCGGGAGGGCGTCAGATACGCAGTATTTT. It yields the protein CASSLQSGRASDTQYF.